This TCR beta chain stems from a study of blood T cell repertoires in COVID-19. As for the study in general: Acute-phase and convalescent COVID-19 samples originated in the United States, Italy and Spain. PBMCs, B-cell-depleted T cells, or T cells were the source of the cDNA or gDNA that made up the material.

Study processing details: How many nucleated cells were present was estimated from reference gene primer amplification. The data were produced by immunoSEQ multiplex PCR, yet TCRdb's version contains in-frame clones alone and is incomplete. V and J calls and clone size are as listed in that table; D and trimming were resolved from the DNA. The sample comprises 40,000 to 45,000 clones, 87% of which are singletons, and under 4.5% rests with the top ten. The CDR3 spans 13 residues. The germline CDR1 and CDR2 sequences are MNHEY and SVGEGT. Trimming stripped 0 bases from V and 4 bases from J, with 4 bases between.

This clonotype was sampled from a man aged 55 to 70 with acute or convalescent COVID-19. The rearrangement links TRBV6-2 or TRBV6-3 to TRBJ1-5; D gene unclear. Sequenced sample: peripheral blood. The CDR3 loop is CASSYSRNQPQHF. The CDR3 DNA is TGTGCCAGCAGTTACTCCCGGAATCAGCCCCAGCATTTT.